Shown below are 3 T cell receptor beta chains from a single sample sequenced in a study of blood T cell repertoires in COVID-19. The data were produced by immunoSEQ multiplex PCR, yet TCRdb's version contains in-frame clones alone and is incomplete. Among 200,000 or so clones listed, about 90% were seen once. The sample was peripheral blood. The receptors stem from a man between 60 and 75 years old with COVID-19, enrolled during active disease.

CDR3 sequence reads: CASSQDRGTGVTDTQYF. CDR3 nucleotide sequence: TGTGCCAGCAGCCAAGATAGGGGGACAGGGGTTACAGATACGCAGTATTTT. The rearrangement links TRBV14 to TRBJ2-3; TRBD1 aligns across 10 bases. The CDR3 totals 17 residues. The V and J ends lost 0 bases and 3 bases, in that order; junction bases with no gene match: 6. CDR1 is SGHDN, CDR2 FVKESK, per germline.

The rearrangement uses TRBV3-1 (or the pseudogene TRBV3-2) and TRBJ2-1, with D perhaps matching TRBD2 (7 bases). CDR3 size: 16 residues. Trimming removed 4 bases from V and 4 bases from J, with 17 bases in between. Germline CDR1 and CDR2: LGHDT and YNNKEL (reference sequence). Written as DNA, the CDR3 is TGTGCCAGCAGCCCAGGGGCAGGGCGGGGGTACAATGAGCAGTTCTTC. Translation gives CASSPGAGRGYNEQFF.

The chain employs TRBV11-2 and TRBJ2-1; tentatively, D is TRBD1 (5 bases). The germline CDR1 and CDR2 sequences are SGHAT and FQNNGV. The CDR3 is 15 residues long. V lost 4 bases and J 6 bases, leaving 16 bases between the germline ends. CDR3 in DNA: TGTGCCAGCAGCTCCGACCAGGGTATGGGCAATGAGCAGTTCTTC. Its protein is CASSSDQGMGNEQFF.